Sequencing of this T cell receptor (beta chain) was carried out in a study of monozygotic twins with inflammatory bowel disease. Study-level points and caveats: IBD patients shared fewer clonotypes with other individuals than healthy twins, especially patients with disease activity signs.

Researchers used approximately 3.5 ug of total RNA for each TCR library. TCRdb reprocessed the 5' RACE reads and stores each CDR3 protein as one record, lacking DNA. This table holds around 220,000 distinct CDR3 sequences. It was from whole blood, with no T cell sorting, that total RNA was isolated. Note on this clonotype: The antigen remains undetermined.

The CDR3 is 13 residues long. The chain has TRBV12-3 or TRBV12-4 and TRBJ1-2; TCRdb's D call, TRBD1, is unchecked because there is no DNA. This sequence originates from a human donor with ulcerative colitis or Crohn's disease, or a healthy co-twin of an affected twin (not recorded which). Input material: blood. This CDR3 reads CASSLRGAPGYTF.